Detailed here is one T cell receptor (beta chain). The CDR3 extends over 15 amino acids. Per the germline V gene, CDR1 is SGHKS and CDR2 is YYEKEE (reference sequence). Trimming took 4 bases from V and 2 from J, leaving 12 bases between them. Per the original methods: The authors estimated nucleated cell counts from reference gene primer amplification. Clones were sequenced by immunoSEQ multiplex PCR, and TCRdb holds only the in-frame ones, with some missing. V, J and clone size are taken as reported in that table, and D and trimming were inferred from the DNA itself. Among approximately 290,000 clones listed, 70% to 90% were seen once. The data are from a study of blood T cell repertoires in COVID-19. About the research overall: The United States, Italy and Spain were the sources of the acute and convalescent COVID-19 samples. The cDNA or gDNA used as material had been derived from T cells, B-cell-depleted T cells, or PBMCs.

Seattle's enrolled individuals joined amid active infection and were then monitored longitudinally. This chain joins TRBV5-5 and TRBJ2-2; D possibly corresponds to TRBD2 (5 bases). The source is a human donor with COVID-19, enrolled during active disease. The donor label of this sample is uncertain. Sequenced: peripheral blood. CDR3 loop: CASSPGMGNTGELFF. The DNA for the CDR3 is TGTGCCAGCAGCCCCGGGATGGGTAACACCGGGGAGCTGTTTTTT.